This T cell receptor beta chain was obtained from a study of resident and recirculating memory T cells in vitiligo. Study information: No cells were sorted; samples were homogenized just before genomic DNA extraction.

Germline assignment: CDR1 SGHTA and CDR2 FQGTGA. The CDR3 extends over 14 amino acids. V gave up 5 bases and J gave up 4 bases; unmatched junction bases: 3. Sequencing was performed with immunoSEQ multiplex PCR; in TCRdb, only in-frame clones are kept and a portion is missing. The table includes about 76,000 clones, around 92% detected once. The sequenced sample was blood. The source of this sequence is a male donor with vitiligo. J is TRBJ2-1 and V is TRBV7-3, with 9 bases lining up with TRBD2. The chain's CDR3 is CASSASGTYNEQFF. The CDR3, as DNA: TGTGCCAGCAGCGCTAGCGGGACTTACAATGAGCAGTTCTTC.